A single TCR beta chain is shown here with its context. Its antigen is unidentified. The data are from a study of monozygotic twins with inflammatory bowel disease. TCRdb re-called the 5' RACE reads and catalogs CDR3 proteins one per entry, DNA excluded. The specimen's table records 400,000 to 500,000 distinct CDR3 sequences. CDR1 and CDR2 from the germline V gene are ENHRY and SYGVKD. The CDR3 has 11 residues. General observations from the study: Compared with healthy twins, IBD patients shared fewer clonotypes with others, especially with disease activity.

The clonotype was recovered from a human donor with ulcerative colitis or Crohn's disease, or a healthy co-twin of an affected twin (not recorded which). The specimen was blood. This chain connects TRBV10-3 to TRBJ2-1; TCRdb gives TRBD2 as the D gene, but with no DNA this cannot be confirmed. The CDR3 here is CAIAGGNEQFF.